The next 17 T cell receptor beta chains were all read from a single sample in a study of regulatory T cells in long-lasting Graves disease. As to time point: newly diagnosed GD, antithyroid drugs for less than 3 months. RNA from PBMCs was the source of the TCR library. Building of the TCR beta libraries involved iRepertoire HTBI primers and Arm-PCR of CDR3 regions. TCRdb fed the multiplex PCR reads into MiXCR, producing one record per CDR3 protein. Altogether roughly 610,000 distinct CDR3 sequences are present, about 16% being singletons, with the ten largest covering more than 15%. These records were also assigned to another study, of T cells in Graves' hyperthyroidism and ophthalmopathy.

The sample here was peripheral blood mononuclear cells (PBMCs), taken at new diagnosis, from a patient treated with antithyroid drugs. The origin of the receptors is a woman aged 25 to 39 with Graves disease.

This clonotype was counted at least ten times. The chain links TRBV28 to TRBJ2-1; D possibly corresponds to TRBD2 (6 bases). Germline CDR1 reads MDHEN; CDR2 reads SYDVKM. This CDR3 comprises 16 residues. V lost 4 bases and J lost 6, with 19 bases in between. CDR3 nucleotides: TGTGCCAGCAGTTCGACCGGCGGGACGGCATTCAATGAGCAGTTCTTC. Its translation: CASSSTGGTAFNEQFF.

This clonotype appeared many times. V usage is TRBV12-3 or TRBV12-4 and J usage is TRBJ2-2, with D uncertain. The CDR3 runs to 15 residues. With 6 bases removed from V and 3 bases from J, the gap between germline ends came to 14 bases. This CDR3 is CASSPGRSYTGELFF. DNA for the CDR3: TGTGCCAGCAGCCCTGGACGGAGTTACACCGGGGAGCTGTTTTTT.

This clonotype was recorded many times. This chain joins TRBV6-2 or TRBV6-3 and TRBJ2-7; D is ambiguous. With 5 bases removed from V and 2 bases from J, the gap between germline ends came to 10 bases. This CDR3 is 13 amino acids long. Germline CDR1 and CDR2: MNHEY and SVGEGT. The CDR3 here is CASSQKRTYEQYF. In DNA form, the CDR3 reads TGTGCCAGCAGTCAAAAGAGAACCTACGAGCAGTACTTC.

This clonotype showed up many times. This chain uses TRBV20-1 with TRBJ1-1; 11 bases map to TRBD1. Germline CDR1 and CDR2: DFQATT and SNEGSKA (reference sequence). The trim removed 3 bases at V and 3 bases at J, leaving 9 bases unmatched. This CDR3 is 16 amino acids long. Here the CDR3 DNA reads TGCAGTGCTAGGGCGGACAGGGGGCGCCGGGACACTGAAGCTTTCTTT. Translation: CSARADRGRRDTEAFF.

In this sample, this clonotype turned up many times. This chain connects TRBV20-1 to TRBJ1-2; possibly TRBD1 for D (5 bases). V was clipped by 3 bases and J by 0 bases, with 8 bases between them. Germline CDR1 DFQATT, CDR2 SNEGSKA (reference sequence). CDR3 length: 13 residues. The CDR3 DNA follows: TGCAGTGCTAGCAGGGAAGCTAACTATGGCTACACCTTC. It specifies CSASREANYGYTF.

This clonotype has ten or more counts. The CDR3 nucleotides read TGTGCCAGCAGCTCACCGGGACAGGGGGCTTTTGGCTACACCTTC. This codes for CASSSPGQGAFGYTF. The chain employs TRBV7-2 and TRBJ1-2; 12 nucleotides match TRBD1. CDR1 and CDR2 (germline): SGHTA, FQGNSA. The CDR3 has 15 amino acids. J lost 7 bases, V lost 4 bases, and 7 bases had no gene match.

This clonotype occurred many times. The chain recombines TRBV2 with TRBJ1-3; D unclear. This CDR3 comprises 17 residues. CDR1 SNHLY and CDR2 FYNNEI come from the germline V gene. V lost 1 base, J lost 1 base, and 14 bases lay in between. The CDR3 spells CASSEVYGSGSGNTIYF. The CDR3 region has the DNA TGTGCCAGCAGTGAAGTGTACGGGAGCGGGTCTGGAAACACCATATATTTT.

For the CDR3, the DNA is TGTGCCAGCAGCTCTAGCGGGAGGGCCATGTATGAGCAGTTCTTC. Translation gives CASSSSGRAMYEQFF. The rearrangement uses TRBV7-9 and TRBJ2-1; 12 nucleotides match TRBD2. This CDR3 is built from 15 residues. From germline, CDR1 is SEHNR and CDR2 FQNEAQ (reference sequence). With 4 bases clipped from V and 8 bases from J, the junction kept 6 bases outside the gene matches.

There are many counts of this clonotype. The rearrangement links TRBV20-1 to TRBJ2-5, with 8 bases identical to TRBD1. CDR1 is DFQATT, CDR2 SNEGSKA, per germline (reference sequence). The CDR3 spans 12 residues. V dropped 6 bases and J dropped 2; count of bases not matched to a gene: 2. The CDR3 region has the DNA TGCAGTGCCCACAGGGGGCAAGAGACCCAGTACTTC. Amino acid sequence: CSAHRGQETQYF.

The table lists this clonotype with many counts. The V gene is TRBV6-1, the J gene TRBJ1-5, with 10 bases aligning to TRBD1. Germline trimming cut 8 bases from V and 4 bases from J; bases unmatched to any gene: 11. Germline V gene sequence: CDR1 MNHNS, CDR2 SASEGT. The CDR3 covers 16 residues. The CDR3 bases are TGTGCCAGCCGCGGGAATGACAGGGGGCCGAATCAGCCCCAGCATTTT. Its translation: CASRGNDRGPNQPQHF.

The chain has TRBV6-1 and TRBJ2-3; D gene ambiguous. This CDR3 has 15 residues. V lost 8 bases to trimming and J lost 0 bases, with 15 bases between them. Germline CDR1 MNHNS, CDR2 SASEGT. CDR3 nucleotide sequence: TGTGCCAGCCTTAAACCCGGAGAAAGCACAGATACGCAGTATTTT. It codes for CASLKPGESTDTQYF.

The sample holds many counts of this clonotype. J is TRBJ2-1 and V is TRBV2; maybe TRBD2 (5 bases). The germline V gene encodes CDR1 SNHLY and CDR2 FYNNEI. The CDR3 extends over 13 amino acids. V was clipped by 2 bases and J by 6 bases, with 8 bases between them. CDR3 DNA: TGTGCCAGCAGTGAACCTACTAGCAATGAGCAGTTCTTC. It is translated as CASSEPTSNEQFF.

This clonotype was counted at least ten times. The chain links TRBV28 to TRBJ2-3; no clear D gene. Trimming took off 3 bases at V and 4 bases at J, with 11 bases between the two ends. CDR3 length: 14 residues. Germline CDR1 MDHEN, CDR2 SYDVKM. The CDR3 DNA sequence: TGTGCCAGCAGTTTTTTGGGAATATCAGATACGCAGTATTTT. Its protein product is CASSFLGISDTQYF.

This clonotype was counted a single time. The V call is TRBV7-2, the J call TRBJ2-2; the D is unclear. CDR3 length: 15 amino acids. The germline V gene encodes CDR1 SGHTA and CDR2 FQGNSA. The V gene lost 5 bases and the J gene lost 4 bases, with 14 bases spanning the gap. This CDR3 reads CASSPYSRSTGELFF. In DNA form, the CDR3 reads TGTGCCAGCAGCCCGTATTCGCGGAGCACCGGGGAGCTGTTTTTT.

The gene calls are TRBV7-6 and TRBJ2-7; the D call may be TRBD1 or TRBD2 (7 bases each). Germline assignment: CDR1 SGHVS and CDR2 FNYEAQ. The CDR3 contains 14 residues. The V end lost 6 bases, the J end lost 9 bases, and 21 bases lay between the germline ends. CDR3 residues: CASSSSEGAGVQYF. The CDR3 DNA reads TGTGCCAGCAGTTCTAGCGAGGGGGCGGGAGTGCAGTACTTC. The full variable domain, with the rest looked up from reference TRBV7-6 and TRBJ2-7, is GAGVSQSPRYKVTKRGQDVALRCDPISGHVSLYWYRQALGQGPEFLTYFNYEAQQDKSGLPNDRFSAERPEGSISTLTIQRTEQRDSAMYRCASSSSEGAGVQYFGPGTRLTVT.

This clonotype was recorded many times. The J gene is TRBJ1-4, the V gene TRBV20-1; 9 nucleotides agree with TRBD1. The V gene end was trimmed by 7 bases and the J gene end by 6 bases; junction bases not matched to a gene: 6. Germline CDR1 DFQATT, CDR2 SNEGSKA (reference sequence). The CDR3 totals 13 residues. This CDR3 reads CSGGTGTDEKLFF. The CDR3 DNA reads as TGCAGTGGGGGGACAGGGACGGATGAAAAACTGTTTTTT.

This clonotype was seen ten or more times. The gene calls are TRBV2 and TRBJ2-1; unclear D gene. Trimming shortened V by 5 bases and J by 6 bases, and 8 bases separated the two germline ends. CDR1 is SNHLY and CDR2 is FYNNEI in the germline V gene. The CDR3 spans 12 residues. CDR3 DNA: TGTGCCAGCAGTTGGGGTGCCAATGAGCAGTTCTTC. Protein sequence: CASSWGANEQFF.